Below, one T cell receptor (beta chain) is given with its context. Its antigen remains unidentified. This sample is part of a study of T cells after yellow fever vaccination. General study points: The secondary response was weaker, and its peak arrived faster, on day 5 versus 15. Only a minor proportion of clonotypes was detected across both CD4 and CD8 compartments. Reappearance after the booster was seen for most primary-vaccination clones, at more than 95% CD4 and more than 80% CD8.

Germline V gene lookup returns CDR1 SGHVS and CDR2 FQNEAQ. CDR3 length equals 17 residues. J was trimmed by 4 bases and V by 5 bases; bases with no gene match: 10. UMIs were added to TCR cDNA along with a universal primer site when it was made by 5'RACE template switching. TCRdb recomputed calls from the 5' RACE reads with MiXCR, one row per CDR3 protein. Of about 330,000 distinct CDR3 sequences detected, approximately 8% appear once; the ten largest clones hold 15% to 20%. This sequence originates from a young man who received the YFV17D yellow fever vaccine. Material: PBMCs, obtained 45 days after the first yellow fever vaccination. The rearrangement uses TRBV7-8 and TRBJ2-1, with 11 bases fitting TRBD2. The CDR3 DNA reads TGTGCCAGCAGCCTGCCGGGACTAGCGGTTCTATACAATGAGCAGTTCTTC. Translation: CASSLPGLAVLYNEQFF.